The present T cell receptor (beta chain) was sequenced within a study of molecular identifiers for immune sequencing clone quantification. Trimming cost V 1 base and J 0 bases, with 16 bases left between them. Per the germline V gene, CDR1 is DFQATT and CDR2 is SNEGSKA (reference sequence). This CDR3 is built from 17 residues. TCRdb itself ran the PCR reads through MiXCR, one entry per CDR3 protein. Of 350,000 or so distinct CDR3 sequences listed, 20% to 25% were seen once; the top ten hold about 0.79%. This clonotype was counted a single time. A read error may be the cause here, since a much bigger clone is one base away. The CDR3 does not close with the conserved phenylalanine or tryptophan, likely indicating a read error.

V usage is TRBV20-1 and J usage is TRBJ2-4; D ambiguous. Sample: naive CD8+ T cells from blood, with Jurkat cell RNA spiked in. The subset denotes: FACS-sorted CD8+CD4-CCR7+CD45RA+ naive T cells. The source is a human donor in good health. Some libraries in this study had Jurkat cell RNA spiked in. CDR3 region: CSARGPNRQLAKNIQYL. The CDR3 bases are TGCAGTGCTAGAGGCCCCAACCGGCAGCTAGCCAAAAACATTCAGTACCTC.